A single sample gave rise to the 14 T cell receptor beta chains below, sequenced in a study of radiotherapy plus CTLA-4 blockade in lung cancer (dated by TCRdb to the late 2010s). The library was produced with the immunoSEQ multiplex PCR assay. In its TCRdb copy, this immuneACCESS table keeps in-frame sequences only and misses some clones. Where compared with another copy, unresolved V genes explain less than half of these, and the others have no known cause. This sample holds about 87,000 clones; around 87% were observed only once. The ten largest account for 16% of the sample. Source: peripheral blood, taken from a patient treated with radiotherapy plus ipilimumab. The source of these receptors is a human donor with non-small cell lung cancer that progressed on radiotherapy plus ipilimumab.

The V gene is TRBV18, the J gene TRBJ2-7, with a tentative D call TRBD2 (6 bases). Trimming took 4 bases from V and 6 from J, leaving 7 bases between them. This CDR3 is built from 11 residues. CDR1 is KGHSH, CDR2 LQKENI, per germline. The CDR3, as DNA: TGTGCCAGCTCACGGGGGGTCGAGCAGTACTTC. This translates into CASSRGVEQYF.

The count of this clone is one. The chain joins TRBV5-4 to TRBJ2-5; D is possibly TRBD2 (5 bases). The V gene's germline CDR1 is SGHNT and CDR2 YYREEE (reference sequence). The CDR3 extends over 14 amino acids. Trimming removed 3 bases at V and 3 bases at J, with 12 bases between. CDR3 protein: CASSSAKGEETQYF. CDR3 nucleotide sequence: TGTGCCAGCAGCTCGGCGAAGGGAGAAGAGACCCAGTACTTC.

The gene calls are TRBV28 and TRBJ2-6; D unclear. There are 16 residues in the CDR3. CDR1 and CDR2 from the germline V gene are MDHEN and SYDVKM. Trimming pared 7 bases from V and 0 bases from J, leaving 13 bases between. CDR3 bases: TGTGCCAGCACAAAACGGGCTCCCTCTGGGGCCAACGTCCTGACTTTC. The encoded protein is CASTKRAPSGANVLTF.

This chain links TRBV5-1 with TRBJ2-5, with 15 bases that match TRBD2. J gave up 6 bases and V 1 base, and 4 bases lay outside the gene matches. The germline V gene encodes CDR1 SGHRS and CDR2 YFSETQ. This CDR3 has 16 residues. This CDR3 is CASSLRTSGGEKTQYF. Written as DNA, the CDR3 is TGCGCCAGCAGCTTGCGGACTAGCGGGGGGGAGAAGACCCAGTACTTC.

The chain joins TRBV6-5 to TRBJ2-2; TRBD2 matches at 8 bases. V dropped 4 bases and J dropped 0; count of bases not matched to a gene: 4. CDR3 length: 16 residues. CDR1 is MNHEY, CDR2 SVGAGI, per germline. CDR3 region: CASSSPGGANTGELFF. The CDR3, as DNA: TGTGCCAGCAGTTCCCCGGGGGGGGCGAACACCGGGGAGCTGTTTTTT.

V and J are TRBV5-1 and TRBJ2-5, with a possible D match to TRBD2 (6 bases). Germline V CDR1 and CDR2: SGHRS, YFSETQ. The CDR3 covers 15 residues. V was pared by 1 base and J by 4 bases, with 14 bases between. CDR3 DNA sequence: TGCGCCAGCAGCTTGTCCGGCGGGGAGCGAGAGACCCAGTACTTC. It translates to CASSLSGGERETQYF.

V is TRBV5-1 and J is TRBJ2-3; perhaps D is TRBD1 or TRBD2 (5 bases each). Germline loops: CDR1 SGHRS, CDR2 YFSETQ. V lost 9 bases and J 6 bases, leaving 11 bases between the germline ends. There are 11 residues in the CDR3. In DNA, the CDR3 is TGCGCCACCCGTGAGGGGGATACGCAGTATTTT. Encoded protein: CATREGDTQYF.

The chain has TRBV5-4 and TRBJ2-2; 8 bases align to TRBD1. CDR3 length equals 15 residues. Looked up from germline, CDR1 is SGHNT and CDR2 is YYREEE (reference sequence). V dropped 4 bases and J dropped 1; count of bases not matched to a gene: 3. The CDR3, as DNA: TGTGCCAGCAGCCCAGGGGGCGGGAACACCGGGGAGCTGTTTTTT. This translates into CASSPGGGNTGELFF. The variable domain in full, completed from reference TRBV5-4 and TRBJ2-2, reads ETGVTQSPTHLIKTRGQQVTLRCSSQSGHNTVSWYQQALGQGPQFIFQYYREEENGRGNFPPRFSGLQFPNYSSELNVNALELDDSALYLCASSPGGGNTGELFFGEGSRLTVL.

This rearrangement joins TRBV18 to TRBJ2-3; unclear D gene. The V end lost 0 bases, the J end lost 0 bases, and 7 bases lay between the germline ends. The germline V gene encodes CDR1 KGHSH and CDR2 LQKENI. CDR3 length equals 15 residues. CDR3: CASSPPGFSTDTQYF. The CDR3 nucleotides are TGTGCCAGCTCACCACCGGGTTTTAGCACAGATACGCAGTATTTT.

On this clone itself: One end of the junction is discordant with germline, which a read error may explain. V usage is TRBV4-2 and J usage is TRBJ2-5; 8 nucleotides line up with TRBD2. Germline-derived CDR1 and CDR2 are LGHNA and YNFKEQ. CDR3 length equals 15 residues. The CDR3 DNA reads as TGTGCCGGCAGCCAAGCGGGGGAAAGGGAAGAGACCCAGTACTTC. Translated: CAGSQAGEREETQYF.

The rearrangement uses TRBV9 and TRBJ2-7, with D perhaps TRBD1 or TRBD2 (5 bases each). The CDR3 loop spans 13 amino acids. The germline gives CDR1 SGDLS, CDR2 YYNGEE. The ends were cut back, 4 bases at V and 7 bases at J, with 15 bases in the middle. In nucleotides, the CDR3 is TGTGCCAGCAGCCCCGGGGCAGCTCGGGAGCAGTACTTC. Translated, it gives CASSPGAAREQYF.

The rearrangement uses TRBV9 and TRBJ1-6; D is unresolved. This CDR3 has 13 residues. Germline CDR1 SGDLS, CDR2 YYNGEE. The V and J ends lost 1 base and 6 bases respectively, with 5 bases between them. Here the CDR3 reads CASSVQLNSPLHF. CDR3 nucleotides: TGTGCCAGCAGCGTACAGCTTAATTCACCCCTCCACTTT.

This chain links TRBV6-6 with TRBJ1-5, with D tentatively TRBD1 (5 bases). V lost 0 bases to trimming and J lost 2 bases, with 8 bases between them. Germline V lookup: CDR1 MNHNY, CDR2 SVGAGI (reference sequence). CDR3 length equals 15 residues. The CDR3 spells CASSYSGGGNQPQHF. The CDR3 region has the DNA TGTGCCAGCAGTTACTCGGGAGGGGGCAATCAGCCCCAGCATTTT.

The rearrangement links TRBV29-1 to TRBJ1-5; D possibly corresponds to TRBD1 (5 bases). This CDR3 comprises 13 residues. The V and J ends lost 7 bases and 0 bases respectively, with 10 bases between them. CDR1 is SQVTM, CDR2 ANQGSEA, per germline. The CDR3 nucleotides read TGCAGCGCGGGGGGTAATAGCAATCAGCCCCAGCATTTT. Translated, it gives CSAGGNSNQPQHF.